These 32 T cell receptor beta chains were all obtained from the same sample, sequenced in a study of T-cell memory formation after mild COVID-19. A single record per CDR3 protein comes from TCRdb applying MiXCR to the 5' RACE reads. The profile shows nearly 250,000 distinct CDR3 sequences, 15% of them singletons. Specimen: PBMCs or a T cell subset sorted from them (not recorded which). The source is an adult woman who had mild COVID-19 (a few samples of this study predate the infection). Cell type and time point are not known.

A few counts support this clonotype. The gene calls are TRBV12-3 or TRBV12-4 and TRBJ2-2; D ambiguous. CDR3 length equals 14 residues. V lost 6 bases and J lost 6, with 14 bases in between. The CDR3: CASSQGIGSGELFF. For the CDR3, the DNA is TGTGCCAGCAGCCAAGGAATAGGGTCCGGGGAGCTGTTTTTT.

In this sample, this clonotype turned up a few times. The chain links TRBV6-1 to TRBJ1-1; D unresolved. The CDR3 covers 13 residues. The V and J ends lost 2 bases and 5 bases respectively, with 9 bases between them. Germline CDR1 is MNHNS and CDR2 is SASEGT. CDR3 residues: CASSESGRTEAFF. In DNA form, the CDR3 reads TGTGCCAGCAGTGAATCCGGGAGGACTGAAGCTTTCTTT.

This clonotype was counted a few times. This sequence joins TRBV25-1 and TRBJ2-4; D might be TRBD2 (5 bases). Germline CDR1 MGHDK, CDR2 SYGVNS. The CDR3 contains 12 residues. Deletions cut 6 bases from V and 9 bases from J, with 12 bases between. CDR3 in amino acids: CASSLLEGIQYF. CDR3 in DNA: TGTGCCAGCAGCCTCCTCGAGGGCATTCAGTACTTC. Using reference TRBV25-1 and TRBJ2-4 for the parts outside the CDR3, the full variable domain is EADIYQTPRYLVIGTGKKITLECSQTMGHDKMYWYQQDPGMELHLIHYSYGVNSTEKGDLSSESTVSRIRTEHFPLTLESARPSHTSQYLCASSLLEGIQYFGAGTRLSVL.

The chain has TRBV3-1 and TRBJ2-3; TRBD2 is a possible D gene (5 bases). V lost 5 bases, J lost 6 bases, and 15 bases lay in between. This CDR3 region has 14 residues. Germline lookup yields CDR1 LGHDT and CDR2 YNNKEL (reference sequence). The CDR3 DNA reads as TGTGCCAGCAGCAACATGGCCCGCGGGGATACGCAGTATTTT. Translated: CASSNMARGDTQYF.

The chain has TRBV12-3 or TRBV12-4 and TRBJ2-1; a weak D match, TRBD2 (7 bases). The CDR3 sequence is 13 residues long. V lost 5 bases, J lost 6 bases, and 11 bases lay in between. For the CDR3, the DNA is TGTGCCAGCAGTCGGGGAGGGGGCAATGAGCAGTTCTTC. Its protein product is CASSRGGGNEQFF.

The gene calls are TRBV15 and TRBJ1-1; D remains ambiguous. CDR1 is LNHNV, CDR2 YYDKDF, per germline (reference sequence). V was cut by 5 bases and J by 1 base, with 11 bases left in between. The CDR3 spans 14 residues. The DNA for the CDR3 is TGTGCCACCAGCGATACTCGGAAGAACACTGAAGCTTTCTTT. Translation: CATSDTRKNTEAFF.

There are many counts of this clonotype. The rearrangement links TRBV9 to TRBJ2-2, with a possible D match to TRBD1 (5 bases). Trimming removed 2 bases from V and 0 bases from J, with 8 bases in between. Germline CDR1 is SGDLS and CDR2 is YYNGEE. The CDR3 runs 15 residues. CDR3 DNA sequence: TGTGCCAGCAGCGTTGGACATGCGAACACCGGGGAGCTGTTTTTT. Protein sequence: CASSVGHANTGELFF.

The chain is built from TRBV12-3 or TRBV12-4 and TRBJ2-7; 7 nucleotides agree with TRBD2. J was trimmed by 0 bases and V by 1 base; bases with no gene match: 3. The CDR3 runs to 15 residues. CDR3 nucleotides: TGTGCCAGCAGTTTAGGGGGGGGAAACTCCTACGAGCAGTACTTC. It translates to CASSLGGGNSYEQYF.

This clonotype was found many times. The chain is built from TRBV30 and TRBJ1-5, with 7 bases that match TRBD1. V lost 3 bases, J lost 5 bases, and 1 base stayed unmatched. Germline V gives CDR1 GTSNPN, CDR2 SVGIG (reference sequence). The CDR3 has 12 amino acids. The CDR3 DNA follows: TGTGCCTGGAGGCAGGGGGATCAGCCCCAGCATTTT. Residues: CAWRQGDQPQHF. Drawing the rest from reference TRBV30 and TRBJ1-5, the complete variable domain is SQTIHQWPATLVQPVGSPLSLECTVEGTSNPNLYWYRQAAGRGLQLLFYSVGIGQISSEVPQNLSASRPQDRQFILSSKKLLLSDSGFYLCAWRQGDQPQHFGDGTRLSIL.

This rearrangement joins TRBV2 to TRBJ2-3; 9 nucleotides agree with TRBD2. The CDR3 totals 18 residues. V shed 2 bases, J shed 7 bases, and the junction held 16 bases outside the gene matches. Germline CDR1 is SNHLY and CDR2 is FYNNEI. The CDR3 reads CASSETGGGGRERNTQYF. The CDR3 nucleotides read TGTGCCAGCAGTGAAACCGGAGGCGGCGGGAGGGAACGTAATACGCAGTATTTT. Filled out from reference TRBV2 and TRBJ2-3, the complete variable domain reads EPEVTQTPSHQVTQMGQEVILRCVPISNHLYFYWYRQILGQKVEFLVSFYNNEISEKSEIFDDQFSVERPDGSNFTLKIRSTKLEDSAMYFCASSETGGGGRERNTQYFGPGTRLTVL.

This clonotype appeared a few times. The rearrangement uses TRBV12-3 or TRBV12-4 and TRBJ1-5; no reliable D call. The V gene lost 2 bases and the J gene lost 5 bases, with 10 bases spanning the gap. CDR3 length: 14 amino acids. CDR3 coding DNA: TGTGCCAGCAGTTTATCAAGGGCTGATCAGCCCCAGCATTTT. Translated: CASSLSRADQPQHF.

Only a few counts were recorded for this clonotype. The chain combines TRBV5-5 with TRBJ2-7; D might be TRBD1 (6 bases). The CDR3 is 14 residues long. V lost 4 bases and J lost 1, with 12 bases in between. From germline, CDR1 is SGHKS and CDR2 YYEKEE (reference sequence). The CDR3 reads CASSGTSSSYEQYF. The CDR3 DNA sequence: TGTGCCAGCAGCGGGACAAGCTCATCCTACGAGCAGTACTTC.

This sequence joins TRBV2 and TRBJ2-7; D gene ambiguous. This CDR3 has 11 amino acids. Germline-derived CDR1 and CDR2 are SNHLY and FYNNEI. The V end lost 2 bases, the J end lost 2 bases, and 1 base lay between the germline ends. The CDR3 spells CASSEPYEQYF. The CDR3 nucleotides read TGTGCCAGCAGTGAACCCTACGAGCAGTACTTC.

This clonotype was seen only a few times. This sequence joins TRBV5-1 and TRBJ1-5; D is possibly TRBD1 (5 bases). The V gene's germline CDR1 is SGHRS and CDR2 YFSETQ. The V gene lost 0 bases and the J gene lost 11 bases, with 18 bases spanning the gap. The CDR3 is 15 residues long. For the CDR3, the DNA is TGCGCCAGCAGCTTGGGACAGCCTGGGGAAGGGACCCAGCATTTT. Its protein product is CASSLGQPGEGTQHF.

This sequence joins TRBV2 and TRBJ2-1; 12 positions agree with TRBD2. CDR1 SNHLY and CDR2 FYNNEI come from the germline V gene. The V gene end was trimmed by 6 bases and the J gene end by 7 bases; junction bases not matched to a gene: 10. This CDR3 has 16 amino acids. CDR3 amino acids: CASRRRLAGALNEQFF. In nucleotides, the CDR3 is TGTGCCAGCAGGCGCCGACTAGCGGGAGCGTTAAATGAGCAGTTCTTC. The variable domain in full, with the rest retrieved from reference TRBV2 and TRBJ2-1, is EPEVTQTPSHQVTQMGQEVILRCVPISNHLYFYWYRQILGQKVEFLVSFYNNEISEKSEIFDDQFSVERPDGSNFTLKIRSTKLEDSAMYFCASRRRLAGALNEQFFGPGTRLTVL.

In its sample, this clonotype was seen many times. V and J are TRBV12-3 or TRBV12-4 and TRBJ1-4, with 11 positions matching TRBD1. V lost 4 bases to trimming and J lost 6 bases; unmatched junction nucleotides: 1. The CDR3 covers 14 residues. The CDR3 loop reads CASSWTGGDEKLFF. The CDR3 DNA sequence: TGTGCCAGCAGTTGGACAGGGGGCGATGAAAAACTGTTTTTT.

The chain links TRBV11-2 to TRBJ2-3; D perhaps matches TRBD2 (6 bases). Germline V lookup: CDR1 SGHAT, CDR2 FQNNGV. Trimming shortened V by 1 base and J by 8 bases, and 13 bases separated the two germline ends. This CDR3 has 14 residues. The CDR3, as DNA: TGTGCCAGCAGCTTAGTTGGCCTGGGAGGTACGCAGTATTTT. This codes for CASSLVGLGGTQYF.

This clonotype was counted between two and nine times. The rearrangement joins TRBV18 to TRBJ2-7; no firm D call. There are 14 residues in the CDR3. The V gene's germline CDR1 is KGHSH and CDR2 LQKENI. The germline V and J ends were trimmed by 0 bases and 5 bases, with 11 bases remaining between them. CDR3 loop: CASSPPRPSHEQYF. The DNA for the CDR3 is TGTGCCAGCTCACCACCCCGTCCATCCCACGAGCAGTACTTC.

This clonotype was counted a few times. This rearrangement joins TRBV9 to TRBJ2-1, with D perhaps TRBD1 or TRBD2 (5 bases each). The germline V gene has CDR1 SGDLS and CDR2 YYNGEE. V lost 4 bases, J lost 0 bases, and 11 bases lay in between. CDR3 length: 15 amino acids. The CDR3 DNA sequence: TGTGCCAGCAGCCGGGGACGGAGCTCCTACAATGAGCAGTTCTTC. It encodes CASSRGRSSYNEQFF.

The chain joins TRBV12-3 or TRBV12-4 to TRBJ2-5; D is perhaps TRBD1 (6 bases). The length of the CDR3 is 14 residues. Trimming left V 6 bases short and J 4 bases short, with 15 bases between. The CDR3 DNA reads as TGTGCCAGCAGCTCAGCGCAGGGGCGAGAGACCCAGTACTTC. Amino acids: CASSSAQGRETQYF.

The chain has TRBV5-5 and TRBJ1-2, with 8 nucleotides matching TRBD1. CDR3 length: 14 residues. Germline V gives CDR1 SGHKS, CDR2 YYEKEE (reference sequence). The J segment lost 8 bases and the V segment lost 4 bases, leaving 10 bases of the junction unmatched. The CDR3 here is CASSERQGAPGYTF. The DNA for the CDR3 is TGTGCCAGCAGCGAAAGGCAGGGGGCCCCGGGCTACACCTTC.

The chain uses TRBV4-1 and TRBJ2-3, with TRBD2 as a possible D gene (6 bases). V was trimmed by 4 bases and J by 4 bases, leaving 18 bases between them. Looked up from germline, CDR1 is MGHRA and CDR2 is YSYEKL. The CDR3 extends over 16 amino acids. In nucleotides, the CDR3 is TGCGCCAGCAGCCCCGCCCGGCTAGCGCTTCCAGATACGCAGTATTTT. Its protein product is CASSPARLALPDTQYF.

The chain joins TRBV4-3 to TRBJ2-7; no firm D call. This CDR3 contains 14 residues. Germline CDR1 LGHNA, CDR2 YSLEER. Deletions cut 0 bases from V and 6 bases from J, with 12 bases between. DNA for the CDR3: TGCGCCAGCAGCCAAGAGCAAGCTGTATTCGAGCAGTACTTC. Protein product: CASSQEQAVFEQYF.

In this sample, this clonotype turned up a few times. The CDR3 nucleotides are TGTGCCAGCAGCTTACACCCTAGCGGTGAGCAGTTCTTC. Protein: CASSLHPSGEQFF. This chain connects TRBV11-2 to TRBJ2-1; the match to TRBD2 covers 7 bases. V lost 2 bases and J lost 9; bases outside the gene matches: 4. Looked up from germline, CDR1 is SGHAT and CDR2 is FQNNGV. CDR3 length equals 13 residues.

This clonotype has more than one count but fewer than ten. The rearrangement joins TRBV5-1 to TRBJ2-6; no clear D. Between the trimmed V and J ends, which lost 0 bases and 0 bases, there was a span of 10 bases. The CDR3 consists of 17 residues. The V gene's germline CDR1 is SGHRS and CDR2 YFSETQ. In nucleotides, the CDR3 is TGCGCCAGCAGCTTGGATGGGGTACCCTCTGGGGCCAACGTCCTGACTTTC. This sequence encodes CASSLDGVPSGANVLTF. Variable domain in full (rest from reference TRBV5-1 and TRBJ2-6): KAGVTQTPRYLIKTRGQQVTLSCSPISGHRSVSWYQQTPGQGLQFLFEYFSETQRNKGNFPGRFSGRQFSNSRSEMNVSTLELGDSALYLCASSLDGVPSGANVLTFGAGSRLTVL.

The rearrangement joins TRBV10-3 to TRBJ1-5; D perhaps matches TRBD1 (6 bases). CDR3 length: 15 amino acids. The V end was cut by 10 bases, the J end by 3 bases, with 19 bases between. Germline CDR1 reads ENHRY; CDR2 reads SYGVKD. The CDR3 loop is CATKGGQGDNQPQHF. The CDR3 DNA sequence: TGTGCCACCAAAGGGGGACAAGGGGACAATCAGCCCCAGCATTTT.

The chain is built from TRBV11-2 and TRBJ1-2; 8 positions agree with TRBD1. The junction had 9 bases not matched to a gene; V was cut back by 5 bases and J by 4 bases. This CDR3 contains 15 residues. In germline, CDR1 is SGHAT, CDR2 FQNNGV. The CDR3 sequence is CASSPGAGGLYGYTF. The CDR3 region has the DNA TGTGCCAGCAGCCCCGGGGCAGGGGGCCTCTATGGCTACACCTTC.

This chain uses TRBV3-1 with TRBJ1-2; D uncertain. The CDR3 sequence is 12 residues long. Trimming cost V 3 bases and J 2 bases, with 4 bases left between them. From germline, CDR1 is LGHDT and CDR2 YNNKEL (reference sequence). This CDR3 is CASSHRNYGYTF. CDR3 sequence (DNA): TGTGCCAGCAGCCACAGAAACTATGGCTACACCTTC. The entire variable domain, with the rest obtained from reference TRBV3-1 and TRBJ1-2, is as follows: DTAVSQTPKYLVTQMGNDKSIKCEQNLGHDTMYWYKQDSKKFLKIMFSYNNKELIINETVPNRFSPKSPDKAHLNLHINSLELGDSAVYFCASSHRNYGYTFGSGTRLTVV.

This chain uses TRBV6-6 with TRBJ2-5; tentatively, D is TRBD2 (6 bases). This CDR3 spans 18 amino acids. Trimming pared 0 bases from V and 2 bases from J, leaving 19 bases between. Germline V gene sequence: CDR1 MNHNY, CDR2 SVGAGI (reference sequence). CDR3 sequence reads: CASSYSPSALSGQETQYF. The CDR3, as DNA: TGTGCCAGCAGTTACTCCCCCAGCGCACTTAGCGGACAAGAGACCCAGTACTTC.

The chain combines TRBV5-1 with TRBJ2-2; 9 bases line up with TRBD1. Germline-derived CDR1 and CDR2 are SGHRS and YFSETQ. Trimming took 5 bases from V and 1 from J; bases not matched to a gene: 3. The length of the CDR3 is 15 residues. This chain's CDR3 is CASRKGQGNTGELFF. The CDR3 nucleotides read TGCGCCAGCAGAAAGGGACAGGGGAACACCGGGGAGCTGTTTTTT.

This clonotype has more than one count but fewer than ten. J is TRBJ1-5 and V is TRBV20-1; no definite D call. V was clipped by 5 bases and J by 5 bases, with 10 bases between them. Germline-derived CDR1 and CDR2 are DFQATT and SNEGSKA (reference sequence). This CDR3 region has 12 residues. CDR3 amino acids: CSAQQGYQPQHF. The CDR3 DNA reads TGCAGTGCTCAGCAAGGTTATCAGCCCCAGCATTTT.

This chain links TRBV15 with TRBJ2-1; 9 bases map to TRBD1. V shed 5 bases, J shed 6 bases, and the junction held 8 bases outside the gene matches. Looked up from germline, CDR1 is LNHNV and CDR2 is YYDKDF (reference sequence). This CDR3 is built from 15 residues. CDR3 nucleotides: TGTGCCACCAGCCCGGGACAGGGATTGTTCAATGAGCAGTTCTTC. As protein: CATSPGQGLFNEQFF.